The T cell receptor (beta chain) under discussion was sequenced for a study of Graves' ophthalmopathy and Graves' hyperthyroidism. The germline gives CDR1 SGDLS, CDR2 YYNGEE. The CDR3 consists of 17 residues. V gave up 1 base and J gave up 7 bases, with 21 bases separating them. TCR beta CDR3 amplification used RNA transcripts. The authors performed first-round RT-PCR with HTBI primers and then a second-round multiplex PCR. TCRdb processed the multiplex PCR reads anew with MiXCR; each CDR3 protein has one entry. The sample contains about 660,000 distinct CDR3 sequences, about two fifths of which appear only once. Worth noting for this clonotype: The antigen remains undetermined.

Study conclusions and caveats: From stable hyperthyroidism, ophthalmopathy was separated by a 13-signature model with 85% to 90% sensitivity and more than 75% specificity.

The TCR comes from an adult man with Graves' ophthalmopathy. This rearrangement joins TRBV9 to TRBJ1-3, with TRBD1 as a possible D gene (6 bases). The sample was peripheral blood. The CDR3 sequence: CASSVTDSTGGGNTIYF. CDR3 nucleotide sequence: TGTGCCAGCAGCGTAACGGACAGCACCGGGGGCGGGAACACCATATATTTT.